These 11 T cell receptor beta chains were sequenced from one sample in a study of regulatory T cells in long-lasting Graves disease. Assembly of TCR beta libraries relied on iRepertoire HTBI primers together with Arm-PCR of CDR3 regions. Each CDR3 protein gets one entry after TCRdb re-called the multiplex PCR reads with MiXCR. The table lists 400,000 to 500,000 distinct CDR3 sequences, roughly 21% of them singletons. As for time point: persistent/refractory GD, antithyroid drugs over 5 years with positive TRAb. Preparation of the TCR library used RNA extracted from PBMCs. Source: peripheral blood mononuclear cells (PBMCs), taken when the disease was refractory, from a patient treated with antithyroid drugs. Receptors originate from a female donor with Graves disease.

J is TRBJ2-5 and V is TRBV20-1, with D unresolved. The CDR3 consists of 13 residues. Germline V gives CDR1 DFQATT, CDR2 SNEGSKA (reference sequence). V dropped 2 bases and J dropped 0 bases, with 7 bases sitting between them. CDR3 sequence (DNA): TGCAGTGCTAGAACAGAGAACCAAGAGACCCAGTACTTC. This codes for CSARTENQETQYF.

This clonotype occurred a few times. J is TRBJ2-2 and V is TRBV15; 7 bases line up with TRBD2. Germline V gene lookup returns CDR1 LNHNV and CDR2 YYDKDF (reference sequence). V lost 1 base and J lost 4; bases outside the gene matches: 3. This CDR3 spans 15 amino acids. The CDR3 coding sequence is TGTGCCACCAGCAGAGGACTAGCAAGCACCGGGGAGCTGTTTTTT. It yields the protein CATSRGLASTGELFF.

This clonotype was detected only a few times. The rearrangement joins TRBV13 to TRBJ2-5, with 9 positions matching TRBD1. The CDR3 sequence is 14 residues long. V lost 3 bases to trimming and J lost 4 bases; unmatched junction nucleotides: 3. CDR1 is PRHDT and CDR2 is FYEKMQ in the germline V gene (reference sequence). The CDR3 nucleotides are TGTGCCAGCAGCTTTAACAGGGGGCGAGAGACCCAGTACTTC. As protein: CASSFNRGRETQYF.

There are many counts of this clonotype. The CDR3 bases are TGTGCCAGCAGCCGACAGGGTCTTGCCTACGAGCAGTACTTC. As protein: CASSRQGLAYEQYF. The rearrangement uses TRBV28 and TRBJ2-7, with 7 nucleotides matching TRBD1. Germline V gene sequence: CDR1 MDHEN, CDR2 SYDVKM. The V and J ends lost 6 bases and 2 bases, in that order; junction bases with no gene match: 7. The CDR3 contains 14 residues.

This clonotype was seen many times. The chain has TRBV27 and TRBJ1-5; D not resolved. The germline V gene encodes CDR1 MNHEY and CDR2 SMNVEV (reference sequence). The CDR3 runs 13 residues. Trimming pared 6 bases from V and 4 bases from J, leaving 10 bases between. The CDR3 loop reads CASSLYRNQPQHF. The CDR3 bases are TGTGCCAGCAGCTTGTACAGAAATCAGCCCCAGCATTTT.

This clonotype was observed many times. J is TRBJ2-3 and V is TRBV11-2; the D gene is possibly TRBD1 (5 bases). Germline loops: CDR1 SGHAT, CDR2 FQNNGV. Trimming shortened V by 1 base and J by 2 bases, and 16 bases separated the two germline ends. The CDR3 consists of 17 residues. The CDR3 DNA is TGTGCCAGCAGCTTAGGGTATTGGCAGGGTAACACAGATACGCAGTATTTT. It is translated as CASSLGYWQGNTDTQYF.

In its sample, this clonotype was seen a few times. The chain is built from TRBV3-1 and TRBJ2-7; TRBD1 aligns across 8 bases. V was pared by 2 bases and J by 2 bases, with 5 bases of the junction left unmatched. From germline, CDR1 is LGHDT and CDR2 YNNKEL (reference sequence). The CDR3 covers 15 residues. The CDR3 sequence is CASSQSDRETYEQYF. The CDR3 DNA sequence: TGTGCCAGCAGCCAATCGGACAGGGAAACCTACGAGCAGTACTTC.

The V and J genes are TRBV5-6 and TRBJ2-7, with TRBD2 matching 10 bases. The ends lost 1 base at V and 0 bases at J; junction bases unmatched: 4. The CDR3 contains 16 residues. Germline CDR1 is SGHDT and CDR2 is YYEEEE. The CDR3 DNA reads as TGTGCCAGCAGCTTGAAACTAGCGGGACTCTCCTACGAGCAGTACTTC. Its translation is CASSLKLAGLSYEQYF.

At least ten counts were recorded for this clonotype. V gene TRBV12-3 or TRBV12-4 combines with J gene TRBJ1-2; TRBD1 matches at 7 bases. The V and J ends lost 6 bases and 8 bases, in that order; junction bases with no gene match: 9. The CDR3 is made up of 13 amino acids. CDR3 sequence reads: CASRPDREYGYTF. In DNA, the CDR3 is TGTGCCAGCAGACCAGACAGGGAATACGGCTACACCTTC.

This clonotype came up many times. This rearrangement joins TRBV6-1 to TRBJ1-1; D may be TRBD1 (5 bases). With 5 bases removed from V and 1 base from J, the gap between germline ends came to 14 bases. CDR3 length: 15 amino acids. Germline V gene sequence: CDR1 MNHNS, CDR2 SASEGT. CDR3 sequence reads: CASSRDRVSNTEAFF. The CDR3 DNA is TGTGCCAGCAGTAGAGACAGAGTCTCGAACACTGAAGCTTTCTTT.

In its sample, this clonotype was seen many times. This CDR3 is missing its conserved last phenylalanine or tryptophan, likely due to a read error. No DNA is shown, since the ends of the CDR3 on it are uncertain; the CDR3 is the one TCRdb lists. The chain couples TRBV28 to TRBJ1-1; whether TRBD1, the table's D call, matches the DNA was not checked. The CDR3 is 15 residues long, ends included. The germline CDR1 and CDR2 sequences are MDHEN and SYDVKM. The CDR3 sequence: CASSSFVGQALRAFI.